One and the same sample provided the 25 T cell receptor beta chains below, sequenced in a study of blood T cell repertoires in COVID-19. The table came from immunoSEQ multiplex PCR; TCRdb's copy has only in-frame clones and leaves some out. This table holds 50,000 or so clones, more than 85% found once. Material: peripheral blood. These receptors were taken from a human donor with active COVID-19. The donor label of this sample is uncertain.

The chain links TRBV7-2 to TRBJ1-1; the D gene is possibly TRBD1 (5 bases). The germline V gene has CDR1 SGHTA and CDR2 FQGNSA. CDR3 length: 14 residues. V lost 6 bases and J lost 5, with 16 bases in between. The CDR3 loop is CASSLPGGLTEAFF. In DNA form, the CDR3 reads TGTGCCAGCAGTCTCCCCGGGGGTTTAACTGAAGCTTTCTTT.

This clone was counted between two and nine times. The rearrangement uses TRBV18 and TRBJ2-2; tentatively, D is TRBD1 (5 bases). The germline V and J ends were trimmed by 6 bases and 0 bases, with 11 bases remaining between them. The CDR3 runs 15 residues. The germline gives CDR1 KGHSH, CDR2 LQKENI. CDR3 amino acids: CASSQGSPNTGELFF. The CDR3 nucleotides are TGTGCCAGCTCCCAGGGCAGCCCGAACACCGGGGAGCTGTTTTTT. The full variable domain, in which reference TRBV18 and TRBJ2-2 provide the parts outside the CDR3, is NAGVMQNPRHLVRRRGQEARLRCSPMKGHSHVYWYRQLPEEGLKFMVYLQKENIIDESGMPKERFSAEFPKEGPSILRIQQVVRGDSAAYFCASSQGSPNTGELFFGEGSRLTVL.

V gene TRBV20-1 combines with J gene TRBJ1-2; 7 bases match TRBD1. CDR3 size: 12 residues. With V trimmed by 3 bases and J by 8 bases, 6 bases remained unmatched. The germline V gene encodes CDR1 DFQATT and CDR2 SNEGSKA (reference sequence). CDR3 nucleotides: TGCAGTGCTAGTATCAGGGGGAAAGGCTACACCTTC. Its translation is CSASIRGKGYTF.

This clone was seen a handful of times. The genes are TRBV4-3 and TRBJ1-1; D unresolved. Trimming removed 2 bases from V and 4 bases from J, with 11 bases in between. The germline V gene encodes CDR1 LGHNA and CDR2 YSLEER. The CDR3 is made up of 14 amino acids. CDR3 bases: TGCGCCAGCAGCCAACCCCAGGAGGGCACTGAAGCTTTCTTT. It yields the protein CASSQPQEGTEAFF.

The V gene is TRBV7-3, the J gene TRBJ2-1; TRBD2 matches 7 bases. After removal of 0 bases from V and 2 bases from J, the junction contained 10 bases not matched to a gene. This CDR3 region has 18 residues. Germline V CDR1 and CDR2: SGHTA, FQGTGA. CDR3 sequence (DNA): TGTGCCAGCAGCTTAACAGCTTCGGGGGGAGAACCCTACAATGAGCAGTTCTTC. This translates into CASSLTASGGEPYNEQFF. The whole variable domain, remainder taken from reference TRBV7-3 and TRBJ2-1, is GAGVSQTPSNKVTEKGKYVELRCDPISGHTALYWYRQSLGQGPEFLIYFQGTGAADDSGLPNDRFFAVRPEGSVSTLKIQRTERGDSAVYLCASSLTASGGEPYNEQFFGPGTRLTVL.

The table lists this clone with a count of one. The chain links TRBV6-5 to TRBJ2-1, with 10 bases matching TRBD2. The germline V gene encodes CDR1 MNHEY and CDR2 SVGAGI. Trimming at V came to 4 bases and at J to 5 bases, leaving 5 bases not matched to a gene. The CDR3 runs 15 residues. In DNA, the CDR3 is TGTGCCAGCAGTTCCTGGACTAGCGGAGACAATGAGCAGTTCTTC. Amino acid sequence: CASSSWTSGDNEQFF.

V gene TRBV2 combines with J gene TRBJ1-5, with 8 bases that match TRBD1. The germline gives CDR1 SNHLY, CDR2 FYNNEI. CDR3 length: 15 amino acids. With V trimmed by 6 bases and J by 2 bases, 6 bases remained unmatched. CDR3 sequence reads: CASSGTGNRNQPQHF. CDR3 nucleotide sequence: TGTGCCAGCAGCGGGACAGGAAACCGCAATCAGCCCCAGCATTTT.

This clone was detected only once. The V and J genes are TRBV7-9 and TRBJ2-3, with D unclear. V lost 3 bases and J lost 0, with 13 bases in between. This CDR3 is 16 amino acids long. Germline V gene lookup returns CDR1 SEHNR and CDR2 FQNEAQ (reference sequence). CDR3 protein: CASSFSRYSSTDTQYF. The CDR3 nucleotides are TGTGCCAGCAGCTTCTCCCGCTACTCAAGCACAGATACGCAGTATTTT.

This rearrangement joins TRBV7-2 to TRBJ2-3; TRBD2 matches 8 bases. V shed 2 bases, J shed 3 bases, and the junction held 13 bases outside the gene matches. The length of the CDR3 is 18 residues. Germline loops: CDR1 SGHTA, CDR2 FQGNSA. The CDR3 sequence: CASSLTVTRAGGTDTQYF. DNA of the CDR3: TGTGCCAGCAGCTTAACCGTGACTCGGGCGGGGGGAACAGATACGCAGTATTTT.

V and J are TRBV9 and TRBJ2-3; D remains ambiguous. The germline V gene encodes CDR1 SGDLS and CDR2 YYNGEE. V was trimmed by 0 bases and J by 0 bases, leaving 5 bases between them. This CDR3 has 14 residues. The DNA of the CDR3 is TGTGCCAGCAGCGTAGAGCCCAGCACAGATACGCAGTATTTT. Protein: CASSVEPSTDTQYF.

The CDR3 loop is CASSYSHGVTDTQYF. As DNA, the CDR3 is TGTGCCAGCAGTTACTCCCACGGAGTCACAGATACGCAGTATTTT. The V and J genes are TRBV6-2 or TRBV6-3 and TRBJ2-3; the D is unclear. This CDR3 is 15 amino acids long. Trimming removed 0 bases at V and 2 bases at J, with 9 bases between. Germline CDR1 MNHEY, CDR2 SVGEGT.

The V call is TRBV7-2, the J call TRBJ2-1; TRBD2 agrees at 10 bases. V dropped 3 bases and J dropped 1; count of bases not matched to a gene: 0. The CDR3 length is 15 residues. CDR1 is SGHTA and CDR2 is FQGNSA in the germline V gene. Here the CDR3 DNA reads TGTGCCAGCAGCTTTAGCGGGGGGTCCTACAATGAGCAGTTCTTC. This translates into CASSFSGGSYNEQFF.

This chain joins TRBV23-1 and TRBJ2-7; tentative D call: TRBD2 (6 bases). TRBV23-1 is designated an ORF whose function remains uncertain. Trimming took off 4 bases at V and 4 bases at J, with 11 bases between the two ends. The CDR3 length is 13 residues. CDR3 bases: TGCGCCAGCAGTCCCGAGGCGGGATACGAGCAGTACTTC. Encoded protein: CASSPEAGYEQYF.

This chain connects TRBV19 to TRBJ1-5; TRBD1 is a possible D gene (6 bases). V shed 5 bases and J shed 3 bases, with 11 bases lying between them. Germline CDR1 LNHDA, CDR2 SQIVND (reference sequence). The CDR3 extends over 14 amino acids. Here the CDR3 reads CASSYQGYNQPQHF. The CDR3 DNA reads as TGTGCCAGTAGTTATCAGGGGTACAATCAGCCCCAGCATTTT.

The CDR3 bases are TGCAGCGCCGCATCAGGGGCCGAGCAGTACTTC. This encodes CSAASGAEQYF. The gene calls are TRBV29-1 and TRBJ2-7, with a possible D match to TRBD1 (6 bases). This CDR3 comprises 11 residues. V shed 7 bases and J shed 6 bases, with 13 bases lying between them. Germline CDR1 reads SQVTM; CDR2 reads ANQGSEA.

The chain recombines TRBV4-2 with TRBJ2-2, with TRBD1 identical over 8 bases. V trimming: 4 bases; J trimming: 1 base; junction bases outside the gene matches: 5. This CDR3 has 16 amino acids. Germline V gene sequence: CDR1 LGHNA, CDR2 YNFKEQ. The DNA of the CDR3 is TGTGCCAGCAGCCGACAGACAGGGGTGAACACCGGGGAGCTGTTTTTT. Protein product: CASSRQTGVNTGELFF.

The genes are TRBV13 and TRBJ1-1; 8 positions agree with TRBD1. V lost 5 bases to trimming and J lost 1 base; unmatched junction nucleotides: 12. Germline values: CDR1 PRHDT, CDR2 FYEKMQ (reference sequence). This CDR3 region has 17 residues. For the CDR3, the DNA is TGTGCCAGCAGCCGACGATGGACAGGGACTAAGAACACTGAAGCTTTCTTT. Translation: CASSRRWTGTKNTEAFF.

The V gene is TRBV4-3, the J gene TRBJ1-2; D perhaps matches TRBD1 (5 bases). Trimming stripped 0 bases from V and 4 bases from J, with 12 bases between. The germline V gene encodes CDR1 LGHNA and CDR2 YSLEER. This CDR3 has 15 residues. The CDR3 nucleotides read TGCGCCAGCAGCCAAGAAGGGGTCACTTCCTATGGCTACACCTTC. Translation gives CASSQEGVTSYGYTF.

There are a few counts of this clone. CDR3 coding DNA: TGTGCCAGCTCCCCCGGGACAGGGGCAAATTCACCCCTCCACTTT. It specifies CASSPGTGANSPLHF. The chain employs TRBV18 and TRBJ1-6, with TRBD1 matching 10 bases. Germline CDR1 reads KGHSH; CDR2 reads LQKENI. Germline trimming cut 6 bases from V and 7 bases from J; bases unmatched to any gene: 6. The CDR3 loop spans 15 amino acids.

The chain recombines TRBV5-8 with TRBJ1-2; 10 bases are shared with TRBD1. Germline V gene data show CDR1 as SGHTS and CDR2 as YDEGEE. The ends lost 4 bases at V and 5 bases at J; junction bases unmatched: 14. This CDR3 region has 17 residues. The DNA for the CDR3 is TGTGCCAGCAGCCCGCGACAGGGGGCGATTATCCTATATGGCTACACCTTC. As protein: CASSPRQGAIILYGYTF.

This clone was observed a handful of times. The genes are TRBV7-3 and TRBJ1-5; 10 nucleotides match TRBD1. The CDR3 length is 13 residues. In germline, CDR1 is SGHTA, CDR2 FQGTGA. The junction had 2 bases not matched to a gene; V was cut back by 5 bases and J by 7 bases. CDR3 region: CASSRDRGQPQHF. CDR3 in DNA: TGTGCCAGCAGCCGGGACAGGGGACAGCCCCAGCATTTT.

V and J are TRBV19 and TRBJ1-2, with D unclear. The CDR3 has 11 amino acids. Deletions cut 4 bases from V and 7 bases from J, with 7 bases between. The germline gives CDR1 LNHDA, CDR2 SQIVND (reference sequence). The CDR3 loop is CASSTESGYTF. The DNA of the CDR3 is TGTGCCAGTAGTACCGAGTCTGGCTACACCTTC.

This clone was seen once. The CDR3 region is CASVRLLDADTQYF. The CDR3 DNA follows: TGTGCCAGCGTGCGCCTCCTTGATGCAGATACGCAGTATTTT. The chain links TRBV7-9 to TRBJ2-3; D uncertain. V was trimmed by 8 bases and J by 4 bases, leaving 16 bases between them. This CDR3 region has 14 residues. Germline V gene sequence: CDR1 SEHNR, CDR2 FQNEAQ (reference sequence).

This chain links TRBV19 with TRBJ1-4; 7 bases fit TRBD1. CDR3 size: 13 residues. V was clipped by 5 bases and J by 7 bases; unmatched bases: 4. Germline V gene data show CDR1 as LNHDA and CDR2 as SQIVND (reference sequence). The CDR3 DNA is TGTGCCAGTAGTGGCAGGGGGGTTGAAAAACTGTTTTTT. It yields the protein CASSGRGVEKLFF.

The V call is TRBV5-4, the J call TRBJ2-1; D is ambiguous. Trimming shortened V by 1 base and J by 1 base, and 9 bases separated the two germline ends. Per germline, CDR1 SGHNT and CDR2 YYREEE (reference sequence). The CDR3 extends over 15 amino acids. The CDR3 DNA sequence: TGTGCCAGCAGCTTGAATCCAGCGTCCTACAATGAGCAGTTCTTC. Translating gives CASSLNPASYNEQFF.